This T cell receptor (beta chain) was captured in a study of blood T cells in healthy people across ages. Each sample gave at least 6 million isolated PBMCs. Next came a second PCR, run for about 6 to 11 cycles, which used a sample-barcoded 5' primer along with a J-beta primer mix. Tags on each cDNA molecule came from a template-switch adaptor with 12 random nucleotides. MiXCR, applied by TCRdb to the 5' RACE reads, yields one record per CDR3 protein. The data contain roughly 800,000 distinct CDR3 sequences, roughly 60% of them singletons. This clonotype occurred once. What it binds is not known. CDR3 size: 15 residues. V lost 0 bases and J 7 bases, leaving 13 bases between the germline ends. CDR1 is LNHNV, CDR2 YYDKDF, per germline (reference sequence). Findings and caveats of the study: Naive T cell percentage showed a strong correlation with TCR beta diversity. A greater number of naive CD4+ cells and higher diversity distinguished long-lived donors from aged donors.

This sequence originates from a man aged 25-45 years in good health. Sequenced input: blood. The chain joins TRBV15 to TRBJ1-5; TRBD1 is a possible D gene (6 bases). CDR3 amino acids: CATSRDKQGTQPQHF. CDR3 coding DNA: TGTGCCACCAGCAGAGATAAACAGGGTACCCAGCCCCAGCATTTT.